This TCR beta chain was retrieved from a study of T-cell reconstitution after alpha-beta-depleted transplantation in children. Trimming left V 0 bases short and J 5 bases short, with 11 bases between. The CDR3 length is 15 residues. In germline, CDR1 is LNHNV, CDR2 YYDKDF (reference sequence). Molecular barcoding with unique molecular identifiers was used for the TCRbeta library. A single record per CDR3 protein comes from TCRdb applying MiXCR to the PCR reads. The repertoire holds some 490,000 distinct CDR3 sequences, with approximately 12% as singletons. This chain links TRBV15 with TRBJ2-1; possible D gene TRBD1, 5 bases. The input for sequencing was PBMCs from the stem cell graft donor, taken from the stem cell graft. This sequence was found in a human donor who donated a stem cell graft to a child with combined immunodeficiency. The CDR3, as DNA: TGTGCCACCAGCAGAGATTTAGGGGTCCACAATGAGCAGTTCTTC. As protein: CATSRDLGVHNEQFF.